This record covers a single TCR beta chain. Antigen unknown. This specimen belongs to a study of blood T cells in healthy people across ages. Study as a whole: The capture of about one barcoded beta molecule per two T cells was achieved by template switching. Study-wide results and caveats: Roughly linearly, TCR beta diversity per million T cells fell as age increased.

For the second PCR, which ran for about 7 to 11 cycles, a sample-barcoded 5' primer and a J-beta primer mix were used. MiXCR, run by TCRdb on the 5' RACE reads, gives a single entry per CDR3 protein. The sample holds over 1,200,000 distinct CDR3 sequences, roughly 59% seen once. Trimming shortened V by 6 bases and J by 5 bases, and 20 bases separated the two germline ends. The CDR3 covers 16 residues. There were healthy Caucasian individuals from Russia, aged roughly 6 to 90, serving as donors. The receptor was derived from a man aged 18 to 29 in good health. The chain links TRBV12-3 or TRBV12-4 to TRBJ1-5, with D possibly matching TRBD1 (5 bases). Material for sequencing was blood. CDR3 nucleotides: TGTGCCAGCAGCAAGAATAGAGGGGAAAAGGATCAGCCCCAGCATTTT. It encodes CASSKNRGEKDQPQHF.